This T cell receptor beta chain was captured by sequencing in a study of shared clonotypes between healthy human individuals. Overall study findings and caveats: It was anticipated that sequencing depth would influence how many clonotypes donors shared. Sharing across four donors was highest in naive CD4 (around 5%) and lowest in memory CD8 (approximately 0.4%).

Germline V gives CDR1 SNHLY, CDR2 FYNNEI. The ends were cut back, 4 bases at V and 0 bases at J, with 8 bases in the middle. This CDR3 is built from 14 residues. Profiled with immunoSEQ multiplex PCR; TCRdb holds only in-frame clones, not every one. The sample contains some 2.3 million clones, 85% to 95% of which appear only once. Points on this clone: Its specificity is not known.

The chain carries TRBV2 and TRBJ2-3; perhaps TRBD1 as D (6 bases). This clonotype was sampled from a man aged 18 to 30 in good health. Some clones in this sample may be carry-over from other donors' samples. The sample was naive CD4+ T cells from PBMCs. Subset noted: CD45RA+ positively selected. CDR3: CASSGTASTDTQYF. DNA for the CDR3: TGTGCCAGCAGTGGGACAGCTAGCACAGATACGCAGTATTTT.